At least ten counts were recorded for the clone carrying this T cell receptor beta chain. Its target is not known. The authors obtained PBMCs from 7.5 to 10 ml of fresh peripheral blood. The V and J ends lost 5 bases and 5 bases, in that order; junction bases with no gene match: 8. Germline V gene sequence: CDR1 SGHTA, CDR2 FQGNSA. This CDR3 spans 14 amino acids. The data originate from a study of T cells in Graves' hyperthyroidism and ophthalmopathy. In the study overall: The authors collected peripheral blood at initial diagnosis, before any treatment. Regarding the study as a whole: Ophthalmopathy was model-predicted a median around seven months pre-onset.

The TCR beta CDR3 regions underwent amplification using RNA transcripts as the source. HTBI primers were the set used in a first-round RT-PCR of the TCR CDR3. TCRdb used MiXCR to reprocess the multiplex PCR reads, holding one entry per CDR3 protein. The sample includes approximately 870,000 distinct CDR3 sequences, 35% to 45% of them seen just once. Sample: blood. This TCR was sampled from a man aged 18-30 years with Graves' hyperthyroidism. The rearrangement links TRBV7-2 to TRBJ2-7; 8 bases agree with TRBD1. CDR3: CASSVSGGEDEQYF. The CDR3, as DNA: TGTGCCAGCAGCGTATCAGGGGGCGAGGACGAGCAGTACTTC.